This T cell receptor beta chain came from a study of OX40 agonist ivuxolimab in advanced cancers. Regarding the study in general: Ivuxolimab was a fully human IgG2 agonistic monoclonal antibody targeting the costimulatory receptor OX40 (CD134). Intravenous ivuxolimab was administered to patients every 2 weeks at six dose levels: 0.01, 0.1, 0.3, 1.5, 3 and 10 mg/kg. Among the 52 dose-escalation patients, about 20 had hepatocellular carcinoma, approximately 15 melanoma, 9 renal cell carcinoma and 9 head and neck cancer. A male proportion of roughly 80% and a mean age of approximately 58 years, ranging from roughly 23 to 79, were recorded for the dose-escalation cohort. Patients were allowed to have had prior anti-PD-1, anti-PD-L1 or anti-CTLA-4 therapy, and around two fifths of the dose-escalation patients had been treated with checkpoint inhibitors. Partial responses were achieved by three dose-escalation patients, of whom one had hepatocellular carcinoma and two had cutaneous melanoma. Peripheral TCRbeta sequencing was intended to test whether TCR sequence diversity was altered and clonal T-cell expansion was caused by ivuxolimab. The paper describes the monotherapy dose-escalation part (N of about 54 patients) of the phase I trial of ivuxolimab.

Genomic DNA was isolated from the sorted cells so that the TCRbeta CDR3 region could be sequenced. TCRbeta CDR3 regions were sequenced using the immunoSEQ Assay. Here the immuneACCESS table is served through TCRdb, limited to in-frame sequences with V and J called. Missing clones are a known gap in these copies; in checked studies unresolved V genes cover under half, and the rest lacks a known reason. Counted in this sample were just over 35,000 clones; about three quarters of them appeared once. The ten biggest clones cover under 25% of the sample. CDR1 and CDR2, looked up from the germline V gene (reference sequence), are LNHDA and SQIVND. From the cysteine through the phenylalanine, the CDR3 covers 12 amino acids. Only the CDR3 DNA stays, 36 bases, in frame from base 1. The germline ends are 9 bases apart after V is trimmed by 10 bases and J by 1 base. Notes on this clone: Its antigen is not yet known. Per-base qualities were not stored, and no clone one base away is much larger.

Patients with autoimmune disease history or receiving systemic immunosuppression were excluded from the trial. In every dose cohort, peripheral blood was drawn for TCR sequencing at baseline, cycle 4 day 1, and cycle 7 day 1. The samples were taken from a phase I, first-in-human, multicenter, open-label dose-escalation trial of ivuxolimab. Adults with locally advanced or metastatic head and neck squamous cell, hepatocellular, melanoma or renal cell carcinoma were enrolled in the trial. Before TCR sequencing, CD4+ and CD8+ T cells were separately sorted from peripheral blood. The paper's findings and limits, for the study overall: After ivuxolimab, CD8+ T cells had more expanded clones than CD4+ T cells on average. In partial responders in the 0.1-3.0 mg/kg groups, normalized peripheral clonal expansion was found to be among the lowest, especially among CD8+ T cells. The antigen specificity of the peripheral T cells that underwent clonal expansion was not determined. At doses from 0.1 to 3.0 mg/kg, clonal expansion was seen in both CD4+ and CD8+ blood T cells between baseline and week 6. Low levels of normalized T-cell clonal expansion were also seen in some patients who did not respond.

The source was CD4+ or CD8+ T cells sorted from blood, collected in a trial of the OX40 agonist ivuxolimab. The sequence derives from an adult with an advanced solid tumor such as melanoma, head and neck, liver or kidney cancer. Recombination linked TRBV19 to TRBJ2-3; TRBD1 is perhaps the D gene, given 5 matching bases. The CDR3 loop reads CATDTGTDTQYF. The DNA is as follows: TGTGCCACGGACACAGGCACAGATACGCAGTATTTT.